Listed below are T cell receptor beta chains from one sample, sequenced in a study of blood T cell repertoires in COVID-19. Generated by immunoSEQ multiplex PCR, the TCRdb table keeps only in-frame clones and is missing some. The sample contains about 46,000 clones, about 90% of which appear only once. The sequenced sample consisted of peripheral blood. The receptors come from a man between 50 and 59 years old with acute or convalescent COVID-19. CDR3s include the opening cysteine and the closing phenylalanine or tryptophan. D genes are given only for firm matches. Not all rows give a size; the values are once, few, many and, for expanded clones, a class.

clone_size	d_call	v_call	j_call	cdr3_length	cdr3_nt	cdr3_aa
-	-	TRBV9	TRBJ1-1	14	TGTGCCAGCAGCGTCAGGGGAGGGGGAACTGAAGCTTTCTTT	CASSVRGGGTEAFF
-	-	TRBV4-1	TRBJ1-1	16	TGCGCCAGCAGCCAAGAATTTCCCGGGGCGTCTAGCGGAGCTTTCTTT	CASSQEFPGASSGAFF
-	-	TRBV5-4	TRBJ1-3	16	TGTGCCAGCAGTACACCTCAGGCTAACTCTGGAAACACCATATATTTT	CASSTPQANSGNTIYF
-	-	TRBV9	TRBJ2-6	16	TGTGCCAGCAGCCCGAGGGAGAGGGCTGGGGCCAACGTCCTGACTTTC	CASSPRERAGANVLTF
-	-	TRBV28	TRBJ2-1	11	TGTGCCAGCAGTCTCGGTCTTCTACGGTTCTTC	CASSLGLLRFF
-	-	TRBV4-1	TRBJ1-6	18	TGCGCCAGCAGCCAAGATGAGAAGGAGAGCTCCTATAATTCACCCCTCCACTTT	CASSQDEKESSYNSPLHF
-	-	TRBV6-4	TRBJ1-4	13	TGTGCCAGCAGCGGGAATACAGGGGAAAAACTGTTTTTT	CASSGNTGEKLFF
-	-	TRBV5-5	TRBJ2-1	12	TGTGCCAGCAGCTTGGGCGACAATGAGCAGTTCTTC	CASSLGDNEQFF
-	TRBD1	TRBV6-4	TRBJ2-7	14	TGTGCCAGCAGCCCGACAGGGAACTCCTACGAGCAGTACTTC	CASSPTGNSYEQYF
-	TRBD2	TRBV5-6	TRBJ2-1	15	TGTGCCAGCAGCTTCGGGGAGGGCATATACAATGAGCAGTTCTTC	CASSFGEGIYNEQFF
-	-	TRBV19	TRBJ1-1	14	TGTGCCAGTAGTATGGATATCTCCGGGGTTGAAGCTTTCTTT	CASSMDISGVEAFF
-	TRBD1	TRBV20-1	TRBJ1-5	14	TGCAGTGCTAGTCAAGCAGGGGGTGATCAGCCCCAGCATTTT	CSASQAGGDQPQHF
-	-	TRBV19	TRBJ1-1	13	TGTGCCAGTAGGGCAGGGGTGGACACTGAAGCTTTCTTT	CASRAGVDTEAFF
-	-	TRBV11-1	TRBJ2-7	14	TGTGCCAGCAGCTTAGGAGGCTTCTCCTACGAGCAGTACTTC	CASSLGGFSYEQYF
-	TRBD1	TRBV19	TRBJ1-4	16	TGTGCCAGTAGTATGCTTCCCGGGACAGGGGATGAAAAACTGTTTTTT	CASSMLPGTGDEKLFF
-	TRBD1	TRBV3-1/TRBV3-2	TRBJ2-4	15	TGTGCCAGCAGCCAACTACAGGGGATCCAAAACATTCAGTACTTC	CASSQLQGIQNIQYF
-	-	TRBV29-1	TRBJ2-1	16	TGCAGCGTTGAAAGTAGCGGCCGGAGCTCCTACAATGAGCAGTTCTTC	CSVESSGRSSYNEQFF
once	-	TRBV6-6	TRBJ1-4	15	TGTGCCAGCAGTTACGGGCAATCAACTAATGAAAAACTGTTTTTT	CASSYGQSTNEKLFF
-	-	TRBV10-3	TRBJ1-4	16	TGTGCCATCAGTGAGTCTCCGGGGGGCGACGCCGGGAAACTGTTTTTT	CAISESPGGDAGKLFF
-	TRBD2	TRBV2	TRBJ2-3	14	TGTGCCAGCAGTGGGACTAGTGGGCGAGATACGCAGTATTTT	CASSGTSGRDTQYF
once	-	TRBV28	TRBJ1-1	13	TGTGCCAGCAGTCCCGGGGTGAGGACTGAAGCTTTCTTT	CASSPGVRTEAFF
-	-	TRBV6-2/TRBV6-3	TRBJ1-2	15	TGTGCCAGCAGTTACAGTGGGAGTTCCCGATATGGCTACACCTTC	CASSYSGSSRYGYTF